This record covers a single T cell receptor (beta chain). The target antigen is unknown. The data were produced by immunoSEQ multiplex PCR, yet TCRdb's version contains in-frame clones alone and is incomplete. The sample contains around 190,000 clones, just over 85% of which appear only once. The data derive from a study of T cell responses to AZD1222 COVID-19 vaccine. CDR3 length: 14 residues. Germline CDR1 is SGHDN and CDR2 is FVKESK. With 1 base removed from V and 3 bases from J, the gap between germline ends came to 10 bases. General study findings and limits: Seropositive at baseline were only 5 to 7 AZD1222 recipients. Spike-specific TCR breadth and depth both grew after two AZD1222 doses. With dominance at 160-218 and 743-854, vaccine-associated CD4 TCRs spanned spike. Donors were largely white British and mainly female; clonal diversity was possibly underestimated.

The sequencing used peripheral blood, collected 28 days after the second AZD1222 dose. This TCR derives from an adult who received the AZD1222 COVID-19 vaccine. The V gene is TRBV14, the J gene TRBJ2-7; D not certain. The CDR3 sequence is CASSQGRVHYEQYF. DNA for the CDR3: TGTGCCAGCAGCCAAGGAAGGGTTCACTACGAGCAGTACTTC.